This T cell receptor (beta chain) appears in the sequencing data of a study of T cells in Graves' hyperthyroidism and ophthalmopathy. As for the study in general: At the time of initial diagnosis and before any treatment, peripheral blood was collected.

General study results and limits: Blood shared most expanded thyroid clonotypes above 0.001. Ophthalmopathy prediction by the model preceded onset by a median about 6 months.

The authors took PBMCs from 10 ml fresh peripheral blood. Germline V gives CDR1 SGHTA, CDR2 FQGTGA. V dropped 5 bases and J dropped 3 bases, with 12 bases sitting between them. The CDR3 loop spans 14 amino acids. This clonotype was seen at least ten times. What it binds is not known. Using RNA transcripts as the source, TCR beta CDR3 regions were amplified. RT-PCR in the first round (using the HTBI primer set) targeted the TCR CDR3. TCRdb itself ran the multiplex PCR reads through MiXCR, one entry per CDR3 protein. The table includes fewer than 400,000 distinct CDR3 sequences, over 13% detected once. This receptor was identified in a man in his fifties with Graves' ophthalmopathy. The source material was blood. The genes are TRBV7-3 and TRBJ2-3, with D possibly TRBD1 on 5 matching bases. CDR3 loop: CASSSTGVTDTQYF. The CDR3 nucleotides are TGTGCCAGCAGCAGTACAGGAGTAACAGATACGCAGTATTTT.